A single sample is the source of the 7 T cell receptor beta chains below, sequenced in a study of OX40 agonist ivuxolimab in advanced cancers. Repertoires were generated with immunoSEQ multiplex PCR, while TCRdb's copy carries only in-frame clones and drops some. This table has roughly 49,000 clones, roughly 90% appearing once. Source: CD4+ or CD8+ T cells sorted from blood, taken in a trial of the OX40 agonist ivuxolimab. All receptors come from an adult with an advanced solid tumor such as melanoma, head and neck, liver or kidney cancer.

The J gene is TRBJ1-5, the V gene TRBV7-2; D is ambiguous. V was clipped by 6 bases and J by 1 base, with 10 bases between them. The germline CDR1 and CDR2 sequences are SGHTA and FQGNSA. This CDR3 is built from 14 residues. CDR3 nucleotides: TGTGCCAGCAGTCGGGCGGGGAGCAATCAGCCCCAGCATTTT. This sequence encodes CASSRAGSNQPQHF.

This chain connects TRBV6-1 to TRBJ1-1, with TRBD1 matching 7 bases. The CDR3 runs to 15 residues. J lost 2 bases, V lost 4 bases, and 7 bases had no gene match. Germline V gives CDR1 MNHNS, CDR2 SASEGT. The CDR3 DNA follows: TGTGCCAGCAGTGGTCACAGGGGACTAAACACTGAAGCTTTCTTT. This codes for CASSGHRGLNTEAFF.

The chain carries TRBV7-3 and TRBJ2-1; 9 positions agree with TRBD2. CDR3 length: 15 residues. Germline CDR1 SGHTA, CDR2 FQGTGA. V dropped 3 bases and J dropped 7; count of bases not matched to a gene: 7. Written as DNA, the CDR3 is TGTGCCAGCAGCTTGGTACTAGCGGGCCTAAATGAGCAGTTCTTC. It encodes CASSLVLAGLNEQFF.

J is TRBJ1-2 and V is TRBV5-4; D gene uncertain. Trimming took 5 bases from V and 5 from J, leaving 7 bases between them. This CDR3 is built from 11 residues. Germline lookup yields CDR1 SGHNT and CDR2 YYREEE (reference sequence). CDR3 amino acids: CASSTGYGYTF. The CDR3 DNA follows: TGTGCCAGCAGTACGGGATATGGCTACACCTTC.

The genes are TRBV5-1 and TRBJ2-1; tentatively, D is TRBD1 (6 bases). The V end was cut by 4 bases, the J end by 4 bases, with 6 bases between. CDR3 length: 12 amino acids. Looked up from germline, CDR1 is SGHRS and CDR2 is YFSETQ. CDR3 amino acids: CASSQGYNEQFF. For the CDR3, the DNA is TGCGCCAGCAGCCAGGGGTACAATGAGCAGTTCTTC.

The J gene is TRBJ1-2, the V gene TRBV30, with TRBD1 as a possible D gene (6 bases). Deletions cut 3 bases from V and 2 bases from J, with 16 bases between. The germline V gene encodes CDR1 GTSNPN and CDR2 SVGIG (reference sequence). There are 15 residues in the CDR3. The CDR3, as DNA: TGTGCCTGGAGATATACAGGGAGGGCAAACTATGGCTACACCTTC. It encodes CAWRYTGRANYGYTF. The whole variable domain, filled in from reference TRBV30 and TRBJ1-2, reads SQTIHQWPATLVQPVGSPLSLECTVEGTSNPNLYWYRQAAGRGLQLLFYSVGIGQISSEVPQNLSASRPQDRQFILSSKKLLLSDSGFYLCAWRYTGRANYGYTFGSGTRLTVV.

The chain links TRBV6-6 to TRBJ1-1; 10 bases match TRBD1. CDR1 is MNHNY and CDR2 is SVGAGI in the germline V gene (reference sequence). With 5 bases clipped from V and 5 bases from J, the junction kept 5 bases outside the gene matches. The CDR3 has 14 residues. The chain's CDR3 is CASSRDRGLTEAFF. The CDR3 DNA follows: TGTGCCAGCAGTCGGGACAGGGGATTGACTGAAGCTTTCTTT.